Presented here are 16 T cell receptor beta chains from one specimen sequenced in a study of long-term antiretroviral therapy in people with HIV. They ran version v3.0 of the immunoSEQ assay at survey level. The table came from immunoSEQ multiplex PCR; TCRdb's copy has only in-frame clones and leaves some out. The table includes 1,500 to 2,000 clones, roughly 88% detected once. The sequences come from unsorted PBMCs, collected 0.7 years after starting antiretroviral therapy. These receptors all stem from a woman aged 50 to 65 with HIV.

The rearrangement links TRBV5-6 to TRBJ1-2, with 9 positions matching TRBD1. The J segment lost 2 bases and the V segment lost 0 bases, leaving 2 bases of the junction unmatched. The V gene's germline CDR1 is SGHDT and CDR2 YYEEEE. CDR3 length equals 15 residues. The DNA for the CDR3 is TGTGCCAGCAGCTTGGTACAGGGGGCGAACTATGGCTACACCTTC. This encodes CASSLVQGANYGYTF.

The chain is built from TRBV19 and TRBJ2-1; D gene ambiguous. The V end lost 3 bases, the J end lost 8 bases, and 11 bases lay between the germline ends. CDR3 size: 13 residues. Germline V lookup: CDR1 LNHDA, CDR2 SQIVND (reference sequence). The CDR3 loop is CASSMVTVDEQFF. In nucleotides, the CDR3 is TGTGCCAGTAGTATGGTCACAGTGGATGAGCAGTTCTTC. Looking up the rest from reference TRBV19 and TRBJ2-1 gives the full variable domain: DGGITQSPKYLFRKEGQNVTLSCEQNLNHDAMYWYRQDPGQGLRLIYYSQIVNDFQKGDIAEGYSVSREKKESFPLTVTSAQKNPTAFYLCASSMVTVDEQFFGPGTRLTVL.

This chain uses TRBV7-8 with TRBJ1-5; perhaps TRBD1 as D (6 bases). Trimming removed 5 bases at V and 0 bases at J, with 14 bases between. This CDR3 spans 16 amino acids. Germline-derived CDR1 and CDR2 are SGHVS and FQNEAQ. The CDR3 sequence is CASSAQGAVSNQPQHF. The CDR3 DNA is TGTGCCAGCAGCGCACAGGGAGCCGTTAGCAATCAGCCCCAGCATTTT.

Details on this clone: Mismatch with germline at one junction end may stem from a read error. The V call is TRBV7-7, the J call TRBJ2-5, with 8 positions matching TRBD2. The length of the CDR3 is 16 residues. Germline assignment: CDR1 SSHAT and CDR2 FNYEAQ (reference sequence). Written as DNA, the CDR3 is TGTGCTAGCAGCTTAGATCTGCGGGGGGCCTGGGAGACCCAGTACTTC. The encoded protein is CASSLDLRGAWETQYF.

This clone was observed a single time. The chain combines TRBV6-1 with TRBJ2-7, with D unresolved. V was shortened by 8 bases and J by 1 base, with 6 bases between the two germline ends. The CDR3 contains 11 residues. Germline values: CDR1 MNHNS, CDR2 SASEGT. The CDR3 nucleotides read TGTGCCAGCGACAAATCCTACGAGCAGTACTTC. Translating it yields CASDKSYEQYF.

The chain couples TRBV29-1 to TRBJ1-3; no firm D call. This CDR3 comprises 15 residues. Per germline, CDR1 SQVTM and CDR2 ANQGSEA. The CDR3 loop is CLRGKRVHSGNTIYF. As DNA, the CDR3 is TGCTTAAGAGGGAAAAGGGTTCACTCTGGAAACACCATATATTTT.

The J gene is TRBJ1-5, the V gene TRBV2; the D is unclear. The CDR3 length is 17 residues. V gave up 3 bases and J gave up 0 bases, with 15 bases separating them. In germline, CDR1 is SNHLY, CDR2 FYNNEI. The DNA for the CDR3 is TGTGCCAGCAGTGACGCCCGGAACTTCTATAGCAATCAGCCCCAGCATTTT. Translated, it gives CASSDARNFYSNQPQHF.

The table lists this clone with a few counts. Here the CDR3 reads CASSQAGLEGVNEQFF. CDR3 bases: TGTGCCAGCAGCCAAGCCGGACTAGAGGGGGTCAATGAGCAGTTCTTC. V and J are TRBV4-2 and TRBJ2-1; tentative D call: TRBD2 (7 bases). Trimming pared 1 base from V and 6 bases from J, leaving 16 bases between. This CDR3 contains 16 residues. Germline V CDR1 and CDR2: LGHNA, YNFKEQ.

CDR3 sequence reads: CASIDGGKNTEAFF. CDR3 bases: TGTGCCAGCATCGACGGTGGGAAGAACACTGAAGCTTTCTTT. The genes are TRBV6-6 and TRBJ1-1; unclear D gene. There are 14 residues in the CDR3. Trimming shortened V by 7 bases and J by 1 base, and 13 bases separated the two germline ends. The V gene's germline CDR1 is MNHNY and CDR2 SVGAGI (reference sequence).

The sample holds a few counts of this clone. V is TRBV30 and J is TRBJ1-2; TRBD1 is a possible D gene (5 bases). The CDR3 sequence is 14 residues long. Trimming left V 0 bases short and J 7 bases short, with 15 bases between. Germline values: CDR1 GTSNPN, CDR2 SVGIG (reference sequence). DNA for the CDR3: TGTGCCTGGAGTGTATCAAGGGACTCTGGTGGCTACACCTTC. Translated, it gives CAWSVSRDSGGYTF.

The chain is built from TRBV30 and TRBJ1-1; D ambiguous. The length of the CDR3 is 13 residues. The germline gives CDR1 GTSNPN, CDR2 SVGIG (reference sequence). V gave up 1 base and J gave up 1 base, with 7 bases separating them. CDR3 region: CAWSATENTEAFF. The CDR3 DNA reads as TGTGCCTGGAGTGCGACCGAGAACACTGAAGCTTTCTTT. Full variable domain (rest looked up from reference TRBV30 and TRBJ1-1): SQTIHQWPATLVQPVGSPLSLECTVEGTSNPNLYWYRQAAGRGLQLLFYSVGIGQISSEVPQNLSASRPQDRQFILSSKKLLLSDSGFYLCAWSATENTEAFFGQGTRLTVV.

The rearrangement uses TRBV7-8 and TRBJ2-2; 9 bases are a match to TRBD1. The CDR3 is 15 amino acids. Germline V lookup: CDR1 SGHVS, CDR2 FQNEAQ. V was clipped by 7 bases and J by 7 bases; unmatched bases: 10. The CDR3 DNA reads TGTGCCAGCATCCCCGGGACAGGGCCTTTCGGGGAGCTGTTTTTT. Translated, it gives CASIPGTGPFGELFF. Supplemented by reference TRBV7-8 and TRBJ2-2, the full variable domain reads GAGVSQSPRYKVAKRGQDVALRCDPISGHVSLFWYQQALGQGPEFLTYFQNEAQLDKSGLPSDRFFAERPEGSVSTLKIQRTQQEDSAVYLCASIPGTGPFGELFFGEGSRLTVL.

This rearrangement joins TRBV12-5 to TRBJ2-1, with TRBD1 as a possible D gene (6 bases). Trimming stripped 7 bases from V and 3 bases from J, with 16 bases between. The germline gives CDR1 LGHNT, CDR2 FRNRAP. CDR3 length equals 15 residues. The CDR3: CASADYRVSYNEQFF. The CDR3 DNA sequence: TGTGCTAGTGCCGACTACAGGGTGAGCTACAATGAGCAGTTCTTC.

In DNA, the CDR3 is TGTGCCAGCAGAGACCAGGGCCTCTATGGCTACACCTTC. The encoded protein is CASRDQGLYGYTF. J is TRBJ1-2 and V is TRBV6-6; perhaps TRBD1 as D (5 bases). V was pared by 6 bases and J by 4 bases, with 12 bases between. The length of the CDR3 is 13 residues. CDR1 is MNHNY, CDR2 SVGAGI, per germline (reference sequence).

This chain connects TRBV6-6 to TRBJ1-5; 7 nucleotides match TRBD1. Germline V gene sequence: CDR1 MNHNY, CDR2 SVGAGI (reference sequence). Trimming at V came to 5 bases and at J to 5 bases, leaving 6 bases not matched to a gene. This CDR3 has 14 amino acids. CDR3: CASSATGRDQPQHF. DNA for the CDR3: TGTGCCAGCAGTGCGACAGGGAGGGATCAGCCCCAGCATTTT.

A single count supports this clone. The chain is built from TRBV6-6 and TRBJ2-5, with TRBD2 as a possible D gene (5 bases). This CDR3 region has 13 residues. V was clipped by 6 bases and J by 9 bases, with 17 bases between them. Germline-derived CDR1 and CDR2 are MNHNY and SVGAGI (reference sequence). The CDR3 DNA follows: TGTGCCAGCAGCTTAGCTAGAGCCGGGGCCCAGTACTTC. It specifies CASSLARAGAQYF.